These 6 T cell receptor beta chains share one sample of origin, sequenced in a study of Graves' ophthalmopathy and Graves' hyperthyroidism. Investigators amplified TCR beta CDR3 regions from RNA transcripts. HTBI primers were employed in first-round RT-PCR, then a second-round multiplex PCR followed. TCRdb re-called the multiplex PCR reads through MiXCR, storing one row per CDR3 protein. Of 620,000 or so distinct CDR3 sequences listed, about a fifth were seen once; the top ten hold approximately 7%. Input material: peripheral blood. The receptors originated from a woman aged 18-29 years with stable Graves' hyperthyroidism. Some clones in this sample may be carry-over from other donors' samples.

This clonotype is a singleton in its sample. The rearrangement joins TRBV19 to TRBJ1-3; D unresolved. CDR1 and CDR2 from the germline V gene are LNHDA and SQIVND (reference sequence). CDR3 length: 16 residues. V lost 2 bases, J lost 0 bases, and 11 bases lay in between. CDR3 in DNA: TGTGCCAGTAGTATAAATCCGGCGAACTCTGGAAACACCATATATTTT. Encoded protein: CASSINPANSGNTIYF.

This clonotype was seen ten or more times. V is TRBV15 and J is TRBJ1-6; D not resolved. Trimming stripped 4 bases from V and 8 bases from J, with 15 bases between. Germline V gives CDR1 LNHNV, CDR2 YYDKDF (reference sequence). The length of the CDR3 is 15 residues. The CDR3 DNA reads TGTGCCACCAGCATAAGGACGGCGTTGGATTCACCCCTCCACTTT. This gives the protein CATSIRTALDSPLHF.

This clonotype was recorded at least ten times. The chain joins TRBV12-3 or TRBV12-4 to TRBJ1-1; D not certain. The CDR3 has 14 residues. Between the trimmed V and J ends, which lost 6 bases and 0 bases, there was a span of 11 bases. The DNA of the CDR3 is TGTGCCAGCAGCTTTATTCCGGTGAACACTGAAGCTTTCTTT. As protein: CASSFIPVNTEAFF.

There are many counts of this clonotype. The J gene is TRBJ1-5, the V gene TRBV4-1, with 7 bases that match TRBD1. After removal of 2 bases from V and 3 bases from J, the junction contained 7 bases not matched to a gene. Germline V gene lookup returns CDR1 MGHRA and CDR2 YSYEKL. The CDR3 consists of 16 residues. Here the CDR3 reads CASSQIHRGYNQPQHF. CDR3 nucleotides: TGCGCCAGCAGCCAAATACACAGGGGTTACAATCAGCCCCAGCATTTT.

This clonotype was observed many times. V and J are TRBV15 and TRBJ2-7, with D possibly being TRBD1 (5 bases). The CDR3 loop spans 15 amino acids. V was cut by 3 bases and J by 2 bases, with 14 bases left in between. The germline CDR1 and CDR2 sequences are LNHNV and YYDKDF (reference sequence). Here the CDR3 reads CATSREQASPYEQYF. The CDR3 DNA reads TGTGCCACCAGCAGGGAACAGGCTTCTCCCTACGAGCAGTACTTC.

This clonotype was observed at least ten times. The CDR3 DNA is TGTGCCAGCAGCGTAGCCGTGACAGAAAATTCACCCCTCCACTTT. This gives the protein CASSVAVTENSPLHF. The chain uses TRBV9 and TRBJ1-6; TRBD1 is a possible D gene (5 bases). Germline CDR1 and CDR2: SGDLS and YYNGEE. V was pared by 0 bases and J by 7 bases, with 11 bases between. The CDR3 has 15 amino acids.